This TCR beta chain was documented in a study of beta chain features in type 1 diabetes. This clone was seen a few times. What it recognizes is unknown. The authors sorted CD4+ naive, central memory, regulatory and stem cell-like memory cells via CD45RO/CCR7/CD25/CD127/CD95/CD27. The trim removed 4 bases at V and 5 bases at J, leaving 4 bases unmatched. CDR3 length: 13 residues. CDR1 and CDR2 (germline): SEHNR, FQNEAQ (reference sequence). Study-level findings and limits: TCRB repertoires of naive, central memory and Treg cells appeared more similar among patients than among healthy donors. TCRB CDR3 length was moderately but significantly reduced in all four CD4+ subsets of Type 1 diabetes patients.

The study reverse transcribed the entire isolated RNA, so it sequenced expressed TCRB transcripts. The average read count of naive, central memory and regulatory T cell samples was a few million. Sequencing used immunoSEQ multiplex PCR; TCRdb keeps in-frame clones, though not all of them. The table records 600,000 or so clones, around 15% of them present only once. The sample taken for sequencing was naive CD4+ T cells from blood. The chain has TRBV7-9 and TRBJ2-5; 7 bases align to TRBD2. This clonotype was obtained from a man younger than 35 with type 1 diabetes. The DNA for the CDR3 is TGTGCCAGCAGCTCGAGGCGGGGGGAGACCCAGTACTTC. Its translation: CASSSRRGETQYF.